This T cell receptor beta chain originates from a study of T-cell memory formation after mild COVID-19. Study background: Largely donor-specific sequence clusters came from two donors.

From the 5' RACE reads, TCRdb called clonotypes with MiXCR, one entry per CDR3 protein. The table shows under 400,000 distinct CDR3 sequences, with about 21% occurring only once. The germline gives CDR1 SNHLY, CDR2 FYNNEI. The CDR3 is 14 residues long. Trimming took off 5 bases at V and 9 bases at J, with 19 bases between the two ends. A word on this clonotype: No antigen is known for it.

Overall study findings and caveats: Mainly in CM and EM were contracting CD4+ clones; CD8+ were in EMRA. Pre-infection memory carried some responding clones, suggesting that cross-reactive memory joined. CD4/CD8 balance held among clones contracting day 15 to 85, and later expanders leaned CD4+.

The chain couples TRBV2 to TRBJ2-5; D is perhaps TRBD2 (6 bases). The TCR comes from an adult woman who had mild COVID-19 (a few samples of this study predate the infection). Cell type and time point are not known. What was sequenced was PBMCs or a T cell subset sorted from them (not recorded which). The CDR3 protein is CASSFLADLGAQYF. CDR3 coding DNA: TGTGCCAGCAGTTTTTTAGCGGACCTGGGGGCCCAGTACTTC.